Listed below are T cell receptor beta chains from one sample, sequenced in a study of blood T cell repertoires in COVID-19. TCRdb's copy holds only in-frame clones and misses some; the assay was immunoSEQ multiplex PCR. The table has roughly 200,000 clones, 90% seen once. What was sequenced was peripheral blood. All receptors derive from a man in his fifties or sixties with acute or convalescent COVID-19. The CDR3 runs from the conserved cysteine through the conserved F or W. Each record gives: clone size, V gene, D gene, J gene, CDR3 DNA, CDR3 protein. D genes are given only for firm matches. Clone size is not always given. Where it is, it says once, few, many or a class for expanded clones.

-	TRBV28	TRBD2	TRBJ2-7	TGTGCCAGCAGTTCCACACCTCTTCTAATCGGGACTACGTCTTCCTACGAGCAGTACTTC	CASSSTPLLIGTTSSYEQYF
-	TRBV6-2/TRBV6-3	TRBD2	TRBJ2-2	TGTGCCAGCAGTTACCTCGGGGGGACCGGGGAGCTGTTTTTT	CASSYLGGTGELFF
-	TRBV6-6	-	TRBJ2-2	TGTGCCAGCAGTAAACGGGACACTCCGAACACCGGGGAGCTGTTTTTT	CASSKRDTPNTGELFF
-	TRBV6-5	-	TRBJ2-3	TGTGCCAGCACTAGAACGACTAGTTTAGATACGCAGTATTTT	CASTRTTSLDTQYF
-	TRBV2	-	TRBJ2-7	TGTGCCAGCACGTGGGCCAGAACTTCCTACGAGCAGTACTTC	CASTWARTSYEQYF
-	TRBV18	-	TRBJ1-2	TGTGCCAGCTCACCACCGTCAGGGGCTGGCTACACCTTC	CASSPPSGAGYTF
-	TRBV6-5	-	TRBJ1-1	TGTGCCAGCAGTTACAACACGAACACTGAAGCTTTCTTT	CASSYNTNTEAFF
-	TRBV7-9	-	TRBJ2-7	TGTGCCAGCAGCTCCCCCCCGCGGTTGCGCGTGGACGAGCAGTACTTC	CASSSPPRLRVDEQYF
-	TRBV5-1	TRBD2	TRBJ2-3	TGCGCCAGCAGCTATAGCGGGGACACAGATACGCAGTATTTT	CASSYSGDTDTQYF
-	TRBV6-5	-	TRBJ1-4	TGTGCCAGCAAACCTGGAGCAACTAATGAAAAACTGTTTTTT	CASKPGATNEKLFF
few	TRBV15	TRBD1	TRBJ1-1	TGTGCCACCAGCGAGACAGGGGGAAGAGGTGAAGCTTTCTTT	CATSETGGRGEAFF
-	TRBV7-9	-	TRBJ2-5	TGTGCCAGCAGCCTTACCATAGCGCAAGAGACCCAGTACTTC	CASSLTIAQETQYF
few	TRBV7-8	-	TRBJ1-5	TGTGCCAGCAGCCCCGACAGTAGCAATCAGCCCCAGCATTTT	CASSPDSSNQPQHF
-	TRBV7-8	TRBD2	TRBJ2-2	TGTGCCAGCAGCTTCTATAGCGGGACGAACACCGGGGAGCTGTTTTTT	CASSFYSGTNTGELFF
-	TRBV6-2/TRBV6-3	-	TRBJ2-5	TGTGCCAGCAGTTACTCGATCCAAGGGGCCGAGACCCAGTACTTC	CASSYSIQGAETQYF
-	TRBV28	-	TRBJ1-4	TGTGCCAGCAGAACAGGACCCCCTAATGAAAAACTGTTTTTT	CASRTGPPNEKLFF
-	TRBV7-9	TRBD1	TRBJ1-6	TGTGCCAGCAGCCTGCGACAGGGGGCCAATTCACCCCTCCACTTT	CASSLRQGANSPLHF
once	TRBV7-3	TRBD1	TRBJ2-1	TGTGCCAGCAGCTTAACGACAGGGACCTCCTACAATGAGCAGTTCTTC	CASSLTTGTSYNEQFF
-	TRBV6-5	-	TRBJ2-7	TGTGCCAGCAGTTACCGACAGAGGATTTACGAGCAGTACTTC	CASSYRQRIYEQYF
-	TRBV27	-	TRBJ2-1	TGTGCCAGCAGTTCCACAGGGTTCAATGAGCAGTTCTTC	CASSSTGFNEQFF
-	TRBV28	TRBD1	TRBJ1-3	TGTGCCACCCGGCAAGGACAGGCTGGAAACACCATATATTTT	CATRQGQAGNTIYF
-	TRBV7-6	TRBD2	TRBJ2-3	TGTGCCAGCAGCGTATTAGCGGGTGGGGCAGATACGCAGTATTTT	CASSVLAGGADTQYF
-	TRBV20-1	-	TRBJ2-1	TGCAGTGCTAGTCTCCCGAGCTCCTACAATGAGCAGTTCTTC	CSASLPSSYNEQFF
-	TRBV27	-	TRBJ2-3	TGTGCCAGCAGTTTGTCTTCGTCCACAGATACGCAGTATTTT	CASSLSSSTDTQYF
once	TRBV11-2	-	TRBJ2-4	TGTGCCAGCAGCTTACTCCTCCAAAACATTCAGTACTTC	CASSLLLQNIQYF